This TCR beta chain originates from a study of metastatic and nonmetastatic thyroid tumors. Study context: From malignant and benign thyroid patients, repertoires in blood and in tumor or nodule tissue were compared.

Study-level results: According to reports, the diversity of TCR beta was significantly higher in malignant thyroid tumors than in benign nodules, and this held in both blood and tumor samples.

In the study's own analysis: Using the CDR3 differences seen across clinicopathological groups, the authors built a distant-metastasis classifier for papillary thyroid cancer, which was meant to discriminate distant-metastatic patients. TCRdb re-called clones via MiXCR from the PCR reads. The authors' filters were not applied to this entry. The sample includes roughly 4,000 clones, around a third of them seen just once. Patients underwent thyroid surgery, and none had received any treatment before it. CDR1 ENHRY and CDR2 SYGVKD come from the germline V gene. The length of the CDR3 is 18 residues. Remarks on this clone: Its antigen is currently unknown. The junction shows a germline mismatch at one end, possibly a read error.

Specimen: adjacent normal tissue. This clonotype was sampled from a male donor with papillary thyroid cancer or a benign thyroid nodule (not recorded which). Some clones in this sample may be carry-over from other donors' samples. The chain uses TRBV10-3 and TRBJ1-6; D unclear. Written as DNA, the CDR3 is TGTGCCATCAGTGAGTCACCCAGCATAAGGTCCCATAATTCACCCGTCCACTTC. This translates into CAISESPSIRSHNSPVHF.